This is a list of T cell receptor beta chains from one sample in a study of cytomegalovirus exposure and HLA in healthy donors. Assay: immunoSEQ multiplex PCR; the TCRdb copy retains only in-frame clones and omits some. Found here are 100,000 to 150,000 clones; the top ten clones hold around 2.2%. Specimen: PBMCs. The source is a man between 35 and 55 years old in good health and CMV-seronegative. CDR3s include the opening cysteine and the closing phenylalanine or tryptophan. A D gene is named only where the DNA matches it firmly.

v_call	cdr3_length	d_call	j_call	cdr3_nt	cdr3_aa
TRBV27	13	.	TRBJ1-2	TGTGCCAGTGGGACTCCGTCCGGCTATGGCTACACCTTC	CASGTPSGYGYTF
TRBV5-1	19	TRBD1	TRBJ2-6	TGCGCCAGCAGCTGGGACAGTAAAACTTTGATCTCTGGGGCCAACGTCCTGACTTTC	CASSWDSKTLISGANVLTF
TRBV7-3	13	TRBD2	TRBJ2-5	TGTGCCAGCAGCTTTGGACTAGCGGAGACCCAGTACTTC	CASSFGLAETQYF
TRBV19	15	.	TRBJ1-1	TGTGCCAGTAATAACGCGGCAGGGGAAGGGACTGAAGCTTTCTTT	CASNNAAGEGTEAFF
TRBV6-6	16	TRBD2	TRBJ2-3	TGTGCCAGCACTACTTGGGGGCGGGAGGGGGCAGATACGCAGTATTTT	CASTTWGREGADTQYF
TRBV2	15	TRBD1	TRBJ2-7	TGTGCCAGCTGGGATCCGGGACAGGGGCCTTACGAGCAGTACTTC	CASWDPGQGPYEQYF
TRBV30	12	TRBD1	TRBJ1-1	TGTGCTGAACAGGGGATGGGGACTGAAGCTTTCTTT	CAEQGMGTEAFF
TRBV19	16	TRBD1	TRBJ1-3	TGTGCCAGTAGTGAGACAGGGGGCGCCTCTGGAAACACCATATATTTT	CASSETGGASGNTIYF
TRBV11-2	16	TRBD2	TRBJ2-5	TGTGCCAGCAGCCGCGCGGGACTAGGAATGGGAGAGACCCAGTACTTC	CASSRAGLGMGETQYF
TRBV6-5	13	TRBD1	TRBJ2-7	TGTGCCAGCAGAAACAGGGGATCATACGAGCAGTACTTC	CASRNRGSYEQYF
TRBV6-1	14	TRBD1	TRBJ2-7	TGTGCCAGCAGAAGAAGGGGACAGATCTACGAGCAGTACTTC	CASRRRGQIYEQYF
TRBV19	13	.	TRBJ2-1	TGTGCCAGTAGTATAGACAGGTCTCGAGAGCAGTTCTTC	CASSIDRSREQFF
TRBV19	16	.	TRBJ1-4	TGTGCCAGTAGTTTCGGGAGATACTTAGTCGAAGAAAAACTGTTTTTT	CASSFGRYLVEEKLFF
TRBV4-2	16	TRBD2	TRBJ2-3	TGTGCCAGCAGCCAAGATGGGACTAGCGGCCCAGATACGCAGTATTTT	CASSQDGTSGPDTQYF
TRBV7-9	19	TRBD1	TRBJ2-6	TGTGCCAGCAGCTACTCGGACAGGTTAGCGTACTCTGGGGCCAACGTCCTGACTTTC	CASSYSDRLAYSGANVLTF